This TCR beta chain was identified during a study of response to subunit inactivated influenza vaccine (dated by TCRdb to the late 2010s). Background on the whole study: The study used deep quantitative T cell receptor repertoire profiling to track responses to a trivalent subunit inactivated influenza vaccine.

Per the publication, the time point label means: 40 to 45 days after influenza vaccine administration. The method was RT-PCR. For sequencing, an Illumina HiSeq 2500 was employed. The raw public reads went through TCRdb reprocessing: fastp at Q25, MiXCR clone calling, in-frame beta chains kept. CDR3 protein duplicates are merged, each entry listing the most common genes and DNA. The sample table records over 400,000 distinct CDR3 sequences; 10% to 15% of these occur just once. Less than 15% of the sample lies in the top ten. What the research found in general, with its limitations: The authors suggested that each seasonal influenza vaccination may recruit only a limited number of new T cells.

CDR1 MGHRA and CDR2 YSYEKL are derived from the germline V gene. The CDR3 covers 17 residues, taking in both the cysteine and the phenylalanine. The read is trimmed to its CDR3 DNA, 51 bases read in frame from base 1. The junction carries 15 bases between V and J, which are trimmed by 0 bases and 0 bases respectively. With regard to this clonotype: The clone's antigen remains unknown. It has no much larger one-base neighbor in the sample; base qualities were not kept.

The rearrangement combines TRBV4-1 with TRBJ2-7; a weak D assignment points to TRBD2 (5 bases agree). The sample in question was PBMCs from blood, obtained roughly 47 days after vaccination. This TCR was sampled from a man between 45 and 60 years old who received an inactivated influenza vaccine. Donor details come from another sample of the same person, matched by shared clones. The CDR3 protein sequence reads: CASSQDGRATSSYEQYF. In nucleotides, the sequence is TGCGCCAGCAGCCAAGATGGGCGGGCAACTAGCTCCTACGAGCAGTACTTC.